These T cell receptor beta chains were read from a single sample in a study of OX40 agonist ivuxolimab in advanced cancers. Method: immunoSEQ multiplex PCR; TCRdb's copy keeps in-frame clones and lacks some. Among around 79,000 clones, around nine tenths were seen once, and the ten largest hold approximately 0.81%. The sample consisted of CD4+ or CD8+ T cells sorted from blood, taken in a trial of the OX40 agonist ivuxolimab. All receptors derive from an adult with an advanced solid tumor such as melanoma, head and neck, liver or kidney cancer. The CDR3 runs from the conserved cysteine through the conserved F or W.

V: TRBV28
J: TRBJ2-7
CDR3: CASSRDKVRYEQYF

V: TRBV29-1
J: TRBJ1-2
CDR3: CSVEVNYGYTF

V: TRBV28
J: TRBJ1-2
CDR3: CASSWIRLGYTF

V: TRBV5-6
J: TRBJ2-3
CDR3: CASSPGLAGALSQYF

V: TRBV18
J: TRBJ1-5
CDR3: CASSPRQSNQPQHF

V: TRBV30
J: TRBJ2-1
CDR3: CAWSAWTSGDEYNEQFF

V: TRBV11-2
J: TRBJ2-7
CDR3: CASSLGSYEQYF

V: TRBV11-2
J: TRBJ2-7
CDR3: CASSLVSSEQYF

V: TRBV9
J: TRBJ2-3
CDR3: CASSVLSSTDTQYF

V: TRBV5-1
J: TRBJ2-7
CDR3: CASSLVALRPSYEQYF

V: TRBV15
J: TRBJ1-4
CDR3: CATRRGSQATNEKLFF

V: TRBV7-9
J: TRBJ1-1
CDR3: CASRNTGGTEAFF

V: TRBV28
J: TRBJ2-7
CDR3: CASSPGQVRYEQYF

V: TRBV28
J: TRBJ2-7
CDR3: CASSFPGGTDEQYF

V: TRBV6-1
J: TRBJ2-7
CDR3: CASGKTGTPLYEQYF

V: TRBV27
J: TRBJ2-4
CDR3: CASTPGGAAKNIQYF

V: TRBV27
J: TRBJ1-5
CDR3: CASSLSMARLSNQPQHF

V: TRBV5-1
J: TRBJ1-2
CDR3: CASSSQTGMGGYTF

V: TRBV5-4
J: TRBJ1-5
CDR3: CASSSGPGTQPQHF

V: TRBV7-3
J: TRBJ2-1
CDR3: CASSPLSGLAGNPYNEQFF

V: TRBV7-3
J: TRBJ2-1
CDR3: CASSLKAGGGQGNEQFF

V: TRBV5-1
J: TRBJ2-3
CDR3: CASSLGTLGDTQYF

V: TRBV5-1
J: TRBJ2-5
CDR3: CASNLGLAAQETQYF

V: TRBV6-1
J: TRBJ2-7
CDR3: CASSEVYSYEQYF

V: TRBV5-1
J: TRBJ2-2
CDR3: CASSDPRQGVGELFF

V: TRBV5-1
J: TRBJ2-5
CDR3: CASSKGLAGGDETQYF

V: TRBV10-1
J: TRBJ2-7
CDR3: CASSESKGQGKVRDKEQYF

V: TRBV7-2
J: TRBJ2-1
CDR3: CASSLAGSSYNEQFF

V: TRBV28
J: TRBJ1-2
CDR3: CASSRQGRGYTF

V: TRBV18
J: TRBJ1-5
CDR3: CASSPTDSNQPQHF

V: TRBV5-1
J: TRBJ1-1
CDR3: CASSLEQGGEAFF

V: TRBV5-1
J: TRBJ2-1
CDR3: CASSLAGGEQFF

V: TRBV16
J: TRBJ1-5
CDR3: CASGDRGAQHF

V: TRBV15
J: TRBJ2-1
CDR3: CATSSGYNEQFF

V: TRBV15
J: TRBJ2-1
CDR3: CATSRASGRDEQFF

V: TRBV6-6
J: TRBJ2-5
CDR3: CASRPPDQETQYF

V: TRBV29-1
J: TRBJ1-1
CDR3: CSVEEQNTEAFF

V: TRBV10-3
J: TRBJ2-7
CDR3: CAISAGQGSYEQYF

V: TRBV10-1
J: TRBJ2-2
CDR3: CASRAGRRTGELFF

V: TRBV5-4
J: TRBJ1-2
CDR3: CASSLVGGSNYGYTF

V: TRBV19
J: TRBJ1-3
CDR3: CATALLGNTIYF

V: TRBV6-6
J: TRBJ1-2
CDR3: CASTRDGNYGYTF

V: TRBV10-1
J: TRBJ2-5
CDR3: CASSDSRQVQETQYF

V: TRBV5-6
J: TRBJ1-1
CDR3: CASSRIPKENTEAFF

V: TRBV4-1
J: TRBJ2-1
CDR3: CASGSPLRENEQFF

V: TRBV6-5
J: TRBJ1-1
CDR3: CASSYAAEGGTEAFF

V: TRBV11-2
J: TRBJ2-5
CDR3: CASSLGANIQETQYF

V: TRBV7-3
J: TRBJ2-7
CDR3: CASSGLRTASYEQYF

V: TRBV5-1
J: TRBJ1-2
CDR3: CASSGPGQNYGYTF

V: TRBV30
J: TRBJ1-1
CDR3: CAWSVTRGEAFF

V: TRBV5-4
J: TRBJ2-2
CDR3: CASSLSLAATGELFF

V: TRBV5-6
J: TRBJ2-3
CDR3: CASSLYSGPRSQYF

V: TRBV7-9
J: -
CDR3: CASSPAGLAGVEQYF